This section outlines one T cell receptor beta chain sequence together with its context. Its antigen is currently unknown. The data originate from a study of T cell responses to AZD1222 COVID-19 vaccine. Overall study findings and caveats: CD4 TCRs associated with vaccination spanned spike, dominating at 160-218 and 743-854.

The trim removed 0 bases at V and 5 bases at J, leaving 4 bases unmatched. This CDR3 is built from 16 residues. The germline gives CDR1 SNHLY, CDR2 FYNNEI. Clones were read by immunoSEQ multiplex PCR, and TCRdb kept only the in-frame ones, dropping some. The profile shows about 80,000 clones, 75% to 95% of them singletons. The genes are TRBV2 and TRBJ1-3; 10 nucleotides line up with TRBD1. This clonotype originated in an adult who received the AZD1222 COVID-19 vaccine. This specimen was peripheral blood, taken 28 days after the second AZD1222 dose. CDR3 region: CASSEAGQGGRNTIYF. The DNA for the CDR3 is TGTGCCAGCAGTGAAGCCGGACAGGGGGGTCGAAACACCATATATTTT.